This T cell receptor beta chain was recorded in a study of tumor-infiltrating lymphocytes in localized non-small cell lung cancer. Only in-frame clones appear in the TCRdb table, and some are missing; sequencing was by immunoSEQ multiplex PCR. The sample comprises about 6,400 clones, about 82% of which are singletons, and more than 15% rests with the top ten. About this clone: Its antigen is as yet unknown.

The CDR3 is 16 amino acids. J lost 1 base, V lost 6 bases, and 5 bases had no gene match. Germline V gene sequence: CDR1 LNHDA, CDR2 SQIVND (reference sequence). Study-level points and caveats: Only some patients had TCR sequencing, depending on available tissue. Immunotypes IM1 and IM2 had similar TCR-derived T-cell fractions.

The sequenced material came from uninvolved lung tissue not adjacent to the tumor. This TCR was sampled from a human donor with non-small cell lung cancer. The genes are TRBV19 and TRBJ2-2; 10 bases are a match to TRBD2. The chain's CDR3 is CASSLLAGENTGELFF. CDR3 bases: TGTGCCAGTAGCCTGCTAGCGGGAGAGAACACCGGGGAGCTGTTTTTT.